This T cell receptor beta chain was profiled in a study of blood T cell repertoires in COVID-19. At the level of the study: Sample material is recorded as cDNA or gDNA derived from T cells, B-cell-depleted T cells, or PBMCs.

CDR1 and CDR2 (germline): SGDLS, YYNGEE. The CDR3 has 14 residues. The V and J ends lost 4 bases and 4 bases, in that order; junction bases with no gene match: 7. TCRdb's copy holds only in-frame clones and misses some; the assay was immunoSEQ multiplex PCR. The sample records some 230,000 clones, 84% being singletons. The chain has TRBV9 and TRBJ1-1; 7 bases map to TRBD1. The sequenced sample was peripheral blood. This sequence was found in a woman aged 55-75 years who had recovered from COVID-19. CDR3 sequence: CASSFLTGVTEAFF. CDR3 DNA sequence: TGTGCCAGCAGCTTCCTTACAGGGGTCACTGAAGCTTTCTTT.